The 30 T cell receptor beta chains given below trace back to one sample, sequenced in a study of cytomegalovirus exposure and HLA in healthy donors. TCRdb keeps only in-frame clones here, not all; method: immunoSEQ multiplex PCR. The table includes approximately 65,000 clones, about 94% detected once. The sequenced material came from PBMCs. The receptors shown here come from a woman under 30 in good health and CMV-seronegative.

V is TRBV7-9 and J is TRBJ1-3; 9 bases are shared with TRBD1. The CDR3 is 16 amino acids. The V gene's germline CDR1 is SEHNR and CDR2 FQNEAQ (reference sequence). V shed 5 bases, J shed 0 bases, and the junction held 5 bases outside the gene matches. The CDR3 coding sequence is TGTGCCAGCAGCCCGACAGGGGGAAACTCTGGAAACACCATATATTTT. Amino acid sequence: CASSPTGGNSGNTIYF.

The chain combines TRBV27 with TRBJ2-7; 10 nucleotides match TRBD2. V was pared by 2 bases and J by 7 bases, with 5 bases of the junction left unmatched. The CDR3 has 14 residues. Per germline, CDR1 MNHEY and CDR2 SMNVEV (reference sequence). CDR3 sequence reads: CASSLRTSGLEQYF. DNA of the CDR3: TGTGCCAGCAGTTTAAGGACTAGCGGTTTAGAGCAGTACTTC.

V and J are TRBV9 and TRBJ1-5; TRBD1 agrees at 10 bases. CDR1 SGDLS and CDR2 YYNGEE come from the germline V gene. V gave up 3 bases and J gave up 4 bases; unmatched junction bases: 1. The CDR3 length is 14 residues. The CDR3, as DNA: TGTGCCAGCAGCGGGACAGGGGGAAATCAGCCCCAGCATTTT. Translation: CASSGTGGNQPQHF.

The V gene is TRBV5-1, the J gene TRBJ2-1, with a weak D call TRBD1 (7 bases). Trimming removed 4 bases at V and 9 bases at J, with 14 bases between. This CDR3 comprises 13 residues. In germline, CDR1 is SGHRS, CDR2 YFSETQ. Here the CDR3 DNA reads TGCGCCAGCAGCGTGGAGGGGGCGGGTGAGCAGTTCTTC. Translated, it gives CASSVEGAGEQFF.

The V and J genes are TRBV5-1 and TRBJ1-4; TRBD1 agrees at 9 bases. With 4 bases clipped from V and 8 bases from J, the junction kept 6 bases outside the gene matches. CDR3 length equals 14 residues. Per germline, CDR1 SGHRS and CDR2 YFSETQ. The CDR3 loop is CASSPGQGEEKLFF. CDR3 bases: TGCGCCAGCAGCCCGGGACAGGGTGAAGAAAAACTGTTTTTT. The whole variable domain, filled in from reference TRBV5-1 and TRBJ1-4, reads KAGVTQTPRYLIKTRGQQVTLSCSPISGHRSVSWYQQTPGQGLQFLFEYFSETQRNKGNFPGRFSGRQFSNSRSEMNVSTLELGDSALYLCASSPGQGEEKLFFGSGTQLSVL.

The chain has TRBV5-1 and TRBJ2-3, with D possibly matching TRBD1 (5 bases). Germline CDR1 is SGHRS and CDR2 is YFSETQ. CDR3 length equals 13 residues. Trimming left V 2 bases short and J 7 bases short, with 11 bases between. DNA of the CDR3: TGCGCCAGCAGCTTTTCTGGGGCAAATACGCAGTATTTT. It encodes CASSFSGANTQYF.

The sample holds one count of this clone. The genes are TRBV2 and TRBJ2-3; TRBD1 is a possible D gene (6 bases). Trimming left V 9 bases short and J 2 bases short, with 18 bases between. From germline, CDR1 is SNHLY and CDR2 FYNNEI. The CDR3 totals 15 residues. The CDR3 sequence is CARTTGSVHTDTQYF. CDR3 coding DNA: TGTGCCAGGACGACAGGATCTGTACACACAGATACGCAGTATTTT.

The chain is built from TRBV28 and TRBJ2-7; tentative D call: TRBD2 (6 bases). CDR1 and CDR2 from the germline V gene are MDHEN and SYDVKM. Deletions cut 6 bases from V and 0 bases from J, with 15 bases between. The CDR3 has 15 residues. The DNA of the CDR3 is TGTGCCAGCAGCCCGCCGGGCGGGGTCTCCTACGAGCAGTACTTC. Encoded protein: CASSPPGGVSYEQYF. Together with reference TRBV28 and TRBJ2-7, the CDR3 gives the full variable domain: DVKVTQSSRYLVKRTGEKVFLECVQDMDHENMFWYRQDPGLGLRLIYFSYDVKMKEKGDIPEGYSVSREKKERFSLILESASTNQTSMYLCASSPPGGVSYEQYFGPGTRLTVT.

J is TRBJ2-1 and V is TRBV7-2, with 11 bases matching TRBD2. This CDR3 is built from 16 residues. The germline CDR1 and CDR2 sequences are SGHTA and FQGNSA. Germline trimming cut 4 bases from V and 7 bases from J; bases unmatched to any gene: 9. DNA of the CDR3: TGTGCCAGCAGCTCATTTCCGGGACTAGCGGTGAATGAGCAGTTCTTC. It translates to CASSSFPGLAVNEQFF. Filled out from reference TRBV7-2 and TRBJ2-1, the complete variable domain reads GAGVSQSPSNKVTEKGKDVELRCDPISGHTALYWYRQSLGQGLEFLIYFQGNSAPDKSGLPSDRFSAERTGGSVSTLTIQRTQQEDSAVYLCASSSFPGLAVNEQFFGPGTRLTVL.

The V call is TRBV6-1, the J call TRBJ1-2; 7 bases match TRBD1. With V trimmed by 3 bases and J by 11 bases, 12 bases remained unmatched. The CDR3 is 14 amino acids. Germline V CDR1 and CDR2: MNHNS, SASEGT. CDR3 coding DNA: TGTGCCAGCAGTGATTCGACAGGGACCCAGAGGTACACCTTC. This gives the protein CASSDSTGTQRYTF.

The chain uses TRBV29-1 and TRBJ2-3, with TRBD1 identical over 8 bases. CDR3 length: 13 amino acids. Trimming removed 5 bases from V and 6 bases from J; junction bases left unmatched: 7. Germline assignment: CDR1 SQVTM and CDR2 ANQGSEA. The CDR3 reads CSVSNRGEDTQYF. The CDR3 nucleotides are TGCAGCGTTTCTAACAGGGGGGAGGATACGCAGTATTTT.

The chain couples TRBV9 to TRBJ2-3, with 8 bases aligning to TRBD1. Losses at the gene ends were 2 bases for V and 3 bases for J; bases not matched to a gene: 5. The CDR3 runs 15 residues. CDR1 and CDR2 from the germline V gene are SGDLS and YYNGEE. In DNA, the CDR3 is TGTGCCAGCAGCGTGCATCAGGGGGCAACAGATACGCAGTATTTT. Translation: CASSVHQGATDTQYF.

The rearrangement links TRBV4-3 to TRBJ1-2, with TRBD1 as a possible D gene (6 bases). Trimming took off 0 bases at V and 0 bases at J, with 8 bases between the two ends. Germline-derived CDR1 and CDR2 are LGHNA and YSLEER. This CDR3 region has 15 residues. CDR3 nucleotide sequence: TGCGCCAGCAGCCAAGAACAGGGCCCTAACTATGGCTACACCTTC. This encodes CASSQEQGPNYGYTF.

This chain connects TRBV7-8 to TRBJ2-1, with a weak D call TRBD1 (5 bases). The CDR3 has 14 residues. Between the trimmed V and J ends, which lost 2 bases and 10 bases, there was a span of 15 bases. CDR1 is SGHVS and CDR2 is FQNEAQ in the germline V gene. CDR3 amino acids: CASSLSSKGQEQFF. DNA of the CDR3: TGTGCCAGCAGCTTATCCTCAAAGGGGCAGGAGCAGTTCTTC.

V is TRBV7-8 and J is TRBJ1-5, with a weak D call TRBD1 (6 bases). Germline values: CDR1 SGHVS, CDR2 FQNEAQ. The germline V and J ends were trimmed by 5 bases and 6 bases, with 17 bases remaining between them. The CDR3 has 15 residues. CDR3 region: CASSPRDISIQPQHF. Written as DNA, the CDR3 is TGTGCCAGCAGCCCACGGGACATCTCAATTCAGCCCCAGCATTTT.

The CDR3 spells CASSPEGSYGYTF. CDR3 nucleotide sequence: TGTGCCAGCTCACCGGAGGGAAGCTATGGCTACACCTTC. The chain combines TRBV18 with TRBJ1-2; D is undetermined. The germline V gene has CDR1 KGHSH and CDR2 LQKENI. The CDR3 runs 13 residues. Trimming left V 3 bases short and J 4 bases short, with 9 bases between. The complete variable domain, with remaining parts taken from reference TRBV18 and TRBJ1-2, reads NAGVMQNPRHLVRRRGQEARLRCSPMKGHSHVYWYRQLPEEGLKFMVYLQKENIIDESGMPKERFSAEFPKEGPSILRIQQVVRGDSAAYFCASSPEGSYGYTFGSGTRLTVV.

A few counts support this clone. The CDR3 DNA follows: TGTGCCAGCAAAGCTAATACGGGGGGCGAGCAGTACTTC. This encodes CASKANTGGEQYF. This chain joins TRBV6-5 and TRBJ2-7, with 7 bases lining up with TRBD2. Unmatched junction bases numbered 9, after V lost 7 bases and J lost 6 bases. The CDR3 totals 13 residues. Germline lookup yields CDR1 MNHEY and CDR2 SVGAGI.

V and J are TRBV29-1 and TRBJ2-3; a weak D match, TRBD2 (6 bases). Germline loops: CDR1 SQVTM, CDR2 ANQGSEA. This CDR3 spans 14 amino acids. Trimming stripped 8 bases from V and 3 bases from J, with 18 bases between. The CDR3 loop reads CSSHPASATDTQYF. The CDR3 region has the DNA TGCAGCTCTCACCCAGCTAGCGCTACAGATACGCAGTATTTT.

This clone was detected only once. This sequence joins TRBV14 and TRBJ2-7; a weak D match, TRBD1 (5 bases). Germline V gives CDR1 SGHDN, CDR2 FVKESK. V lost 1 base and J lost 0, with 10 bases in between. This CDR3 spans 15 amino acids. Written as DNA, the CDR3 is TGTGCCAGCAGCCAAGCAGGGTCAGCCTCCTACGAGCAGTACTTC. Protein product: CASSQAGSASYEQYF.

This chain uses TRBV6-1 with TRBJ1-5; D is unclear. This CDR3 spans 14 amino acids. V was cut by 6 bases and J by 6 bases, with 15 bases left in between. Germline CDR1 reads MNHNS; CDR2 reads SASEGT. For the CDR3, the DNA is TGTGCCAGCAGGCCACAACAAGCGGGTCAGCCCCAGCATTTT. Translating it yields CASRPQQAGQPQHF.

The CDR3 DNA is TGTGCCATCAGTACAGTTCTCTCTGGAAACACCATATATTTT. It encodes CAISTVLSGNTIYF. V usage is TRBV10-3 and J usage is TRBJ1-3; no clear D. The germline V gene has CDR1 ENHRY and CDR2 SYGVKD. The CDR3 contains 14 residues. Trimming removed 5 bases at V and 0 bases at J, with 8 bases between.

In this sample, this clone turned up once. The CDR3 spells CASSLTGAENSPLHF. The CDR3 nucleotides are TGTGCCAGCAGCTTAACGGGGGCGGAAAATTCACCCCTCCACTTT. The chain couples TRBV7-3 to TRBJ1-6; weak D call: TRBD1 (6 bases). CDR1 is SGHTA and CDR2 is FQGTGA in the germline V gene. The CDR3 is made up of 15 amino acids. Trimming shortened V by 0 bases and J by 7 bases, and 10 bases separated the two germline ends.

This rearrangement joins TRBV5-4 to TRBJ2-3, with 9 bases matching TRBD2. Per the germline V gene, CDR1 is SGHNT and CDR2 is YYREEE (reference sequence). Trimming cost V 4 bases and J 3 bases; bases outside gene matches: 9. This CDR3 spans 16 amino acids. CDR3 protein: CASSPRGGGGTDTQYF. The CDR3 nucleotides read TGTGCCAGCAGCCCCCGCGGGGGGGGTGGGACAGATACGCAGTATTTT.

The V call is TRBV7-9, the J call TRBJ2-2; possibly TRBD1 for D (6 bases). The CDR3 has 13 amino acids. V lost 5 bases to trimming and J lost 4 bases, with 8 bases between them. Germline-derived CDR1 and CDR2 are SEHNR and FQNEAQ (reference sequence). CDR3 loop: CASSVQGTGELFF. The CDR3 DNA sequence: TGTGCCAGCAGCGTACAGGGCACCGGGGAGCTGTTTTTT.

This chain joins TRBV9 and TRBJ2-3; D perhaps matches TRBD1 (5 bases). Trimming took off 4 bases at V and 1 base at J, with 16 bases between the two ends. Germline values: CDR1 SGDLS, CDR2 YYNGEE. This CDR3 is 16 amino acids long. DNA for the CDR3: TGTGCCAGCAGCCCCCAGGGCTTTAAGGGCACAGATACGCAGTATTTT. Residues: CASSPQGFKGTDTQYF.

V and J are TRBV2 and TRBJ1-2; a possible D gene is TRBD1 (5 bases). The V end lost 5 bases, the J end lost 7 bases, and 17 bases lay between the germline ends. CDR3 length: 14 amino acids. Germline CDR1 SNHLY, CDR2 FYNNEI. CDR3 in amino acids: CASSPDTPTGGYTF. The CDR3 DNA reads as TGTGCCAGCAGTCCGGACACCCCGACCGGTGGCTACACCTTC.

The gene calls are TRBV7-9 and TRBJ2-2; possible D gene TRBD1, 6 bases. The V end was cut by 6 bases, the J end by 4 bases, with 15 bases between. CDR1 is SEHNR, CDR2 FQNEAQ, per germline (reference sequence). The CDR3 sequence is 15 residues long. The CDR3 is CASRPERGSTGELFF. For the CDR3, the DNA is TGTGCCAGCAGGCCGGAAAGGGGGAGCACCGGGGAGCTGTTTTTT. Combining the CDR3 with reference TRBV7-9 and TRBJ2-2 gives the whole variable domain DTGVSQNPRHKITKRGQNVTFRCDPISEHNRLYWYRQTLGQGPEFLTYFQNEAQLEKSRLLSDRFSAERPKGSFSTLEIQRTEQGDSAMYLCASRPERGSTGELFFGEGSRLTVL.

This rearrangement joins TRBV27 to TRBJ2-7; 9 positions agree with TRBD2. This CDR3 spans 15 amino acids. Trimming removed 4 bases from V and 9 bases from J; junction bases left unmatched: 13. Germline values: CDR1 MNHEY, CDR2 SMNVEV (reference sequence). The CDR3 DNA reads TGTGCCAGCAGTTCGACTAGCGGCCATGGAAATGGGCAGTACTTC. As protein: CASSSTSGHGNGQYF.

This sequence joins TRBV27 and TRBJ1-1, with a weak D call TRBD1 (6 bases). Trimming took 6 bases from V and 5 from J, leaving 13 bases between them. The germline V gene encodes CDR1 MNHEY and CDR2 SMNVEV (reference sequence). This CDR3 is built from 13 residues. The CDR3 nucleotides are TGTGCCAGCAGGGGAGGGGGTGGGACTGAAGCTTTCTTT. Amino acids: CASRGGGGTEAFF.

This clone appeared once. The chain has TRBV19 and TRBJ1-3; D is uncertain. The CDR3 sequence is 15 residues long. Germline CDR1 is LNHDA and CDR2 is SQIVND (reference sequence). V was clipped by 1 base and J by 1 base, with 8 bases between them. CDR3 nucleotide sequence: TGTGCCAGTAGTATAGTCGGCGGTTCTGGAAACACCATATATTTT. Amino acids: CASSIVGGSGNTIYF.